The source of this TCR beta chain is a study of control samples from healthy donors and cancer patients. The CDR3 has 14 residues. CDR1 SGHRS and CDR2 YFSETQ come from the germline V gene. V trimming: 4 bases; J trimming: 0 bases; junction bases outside the gene matches: 2. The data were produced by immunoSEQ multiplex PCR, yet TCRdb's version contains in-frame clones alone and is incomplete. In the table there are roughly 450,000 clones, approximately 92% of which are singletons. This clone appeared a single time. The chain employs TRBV5-1 and TRBJ1-1; 8 bases are a match to TRBD1. This sequence originates from a man aged 40-50 years with head and neck cancer. Sequenced sample: PBMCs. The CDR3, as DNA: TGCGCCAGCAGCGCGACAGGGGTGAACACTGAAGCTTTCTTT. Encoded protein: CASSATGVNTEAFF.